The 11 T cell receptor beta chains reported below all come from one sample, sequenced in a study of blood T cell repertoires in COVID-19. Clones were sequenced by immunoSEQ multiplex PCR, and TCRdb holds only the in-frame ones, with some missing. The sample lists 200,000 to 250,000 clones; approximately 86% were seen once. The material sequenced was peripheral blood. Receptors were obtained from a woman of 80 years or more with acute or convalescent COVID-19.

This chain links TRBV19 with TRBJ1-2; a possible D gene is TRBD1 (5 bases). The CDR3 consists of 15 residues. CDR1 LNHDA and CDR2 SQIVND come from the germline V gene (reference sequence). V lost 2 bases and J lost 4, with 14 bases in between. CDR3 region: CASSILIGGIYGYTF. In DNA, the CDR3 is TGTGCCAGTAGTATACTGATCGGGGGGATCTATGGCTACACCTTC.

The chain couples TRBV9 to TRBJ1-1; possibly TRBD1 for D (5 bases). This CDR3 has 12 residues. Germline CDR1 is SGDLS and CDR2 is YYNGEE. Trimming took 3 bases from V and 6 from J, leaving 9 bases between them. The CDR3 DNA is TGTGCCAGCAGCGGGCGGGGGTCTGAAGCTTTCTTT. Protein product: CASSGRGSEAFF.

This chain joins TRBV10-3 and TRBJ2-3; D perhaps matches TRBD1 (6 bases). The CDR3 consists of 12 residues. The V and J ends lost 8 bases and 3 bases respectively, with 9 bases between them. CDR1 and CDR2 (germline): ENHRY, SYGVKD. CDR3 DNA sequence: TGTGCCATCGGAGGACAGACAGATACGCAGTATTTT. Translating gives CAIGGQTDTQYF.

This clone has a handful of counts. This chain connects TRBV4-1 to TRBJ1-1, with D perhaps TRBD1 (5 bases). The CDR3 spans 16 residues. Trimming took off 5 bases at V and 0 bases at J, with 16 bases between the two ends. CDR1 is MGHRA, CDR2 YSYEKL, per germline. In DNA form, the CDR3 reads TGCGCCAGCAGCTCCCGGGAGAGGGGCATGAACACTGAAGCTTTCTTT. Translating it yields CASSSRERGMNTEAFF.

CDR3 residues: CASSPIDRVSYEQYF. CDR3 in DNA: TGTGCCAGCAGCCCCATCGACAGGGTGTCCTACGAGCAGTACTTC. The J gene is TRBJ2-7, the V gene TRBV5-6, with 7 positions matching TRBD1. J lost 1 base, V lost 4 bases, and 8 bases had no gene match. The CDR3 runs 15 residues. Germline V gene data show CDR1 as SGHDT and CDR2 as YYEEEE. The full variable domain, its missing parts supplied by reference TRBV5-6 and TRBJ2-7, is DAGVTQSPTHLIKTRGQQVTLRCSPKSGHDTVSWYQQALGQGPQFIFQYYEEEERQRGNFPDRFSGHQFPNYSSELNVNALLLGDSALYLCASSPIDRVSYEQYFGPGTRLTVT.

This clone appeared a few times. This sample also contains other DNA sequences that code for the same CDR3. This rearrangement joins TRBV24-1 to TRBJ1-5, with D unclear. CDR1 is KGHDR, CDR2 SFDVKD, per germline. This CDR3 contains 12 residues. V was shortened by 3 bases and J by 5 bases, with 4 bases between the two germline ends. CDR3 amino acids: CATSDPDQPQHF. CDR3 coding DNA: TGTGCCACCAGTGATCCGGATCAGCCCCAGCATTTT.

Here the CDR3 reads CASSSRDTNYGYTF. The CDR3 DNA sequence: TGTGCCAGCAGTAGCCGGGACACCAACTATGGCTACACCTTC. This chain connects TRBV6-5 to TRBJ1-2, with TRBD1 as a possible D gene (6 bases). Trimming removed 5 bases at V and 2 bases at J, with 12 bases between. The germline CDR1 and CDR2 sequences are MNHEY and SVGAGI. The CDR3 totals 14 residues.

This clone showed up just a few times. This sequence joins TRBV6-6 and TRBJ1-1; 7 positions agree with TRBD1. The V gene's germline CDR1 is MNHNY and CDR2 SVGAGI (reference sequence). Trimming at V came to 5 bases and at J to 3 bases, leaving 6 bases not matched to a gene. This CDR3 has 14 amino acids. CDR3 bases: TGTGCCAGCAGTGTCGGGACAGCGCACACTGAAGCTTTCTTT. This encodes CASSVGTAHTEAFF.

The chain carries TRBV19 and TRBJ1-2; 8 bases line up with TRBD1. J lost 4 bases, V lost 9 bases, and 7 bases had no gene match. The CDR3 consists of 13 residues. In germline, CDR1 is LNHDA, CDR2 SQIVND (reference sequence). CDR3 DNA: TGTGCCAGCCTCATTACAGGGGGCTATGGCTACACCTTC. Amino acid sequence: CASLITGGYGYTF.

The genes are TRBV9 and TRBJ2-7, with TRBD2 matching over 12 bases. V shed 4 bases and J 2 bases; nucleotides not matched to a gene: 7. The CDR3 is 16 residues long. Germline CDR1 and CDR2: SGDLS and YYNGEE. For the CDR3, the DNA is TGTGCCAGCAGCCCGAGACTAGCGGGGGCCACCTACGAGCAGTACTTC. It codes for CASSPRLAGATYEQYF.

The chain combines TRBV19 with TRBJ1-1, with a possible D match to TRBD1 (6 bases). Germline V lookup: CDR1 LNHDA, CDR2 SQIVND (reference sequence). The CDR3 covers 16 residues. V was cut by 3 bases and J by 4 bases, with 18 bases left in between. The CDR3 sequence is CASSMLAGARGTEAFF. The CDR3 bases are TGTGCCAGTAGTATGCTGGCAGGGGCCCGCGGCACTGAAGCTTTCTTT.